A selection of T cell receptor beta chains follows, all from one sample in a study of human T cells and chemical hapten exposure. TCRdb re-called the RACE reads through MiXCR, storing one row per CDR3 protein. The data hold approximately 160,000 distinct CDR3 sequences, with around a quarter observed a single time. The material was whole blood, obtained in connection with sensitization to the hapten diphenylcyclopropenone (DPC). The receptors here all came from a woman aged 18-29 years with alopecia areata. Some clones in this sample may be carry-over from other donors' samples. The CDR3 runs from the conserved cysteine through the conserved F or W. Fields, in order: V gene, J gene, clone size, D gene, CDR3 protein, CDR3 DNA. A D gene is named only where the DNA matches it firmly. Clone size is shown for a subset of rows, as once, few, many or a class of expanded clone.

TRBV4-1,TRBJ2-7,few,.,CASSQEASPSYEQYF,TGCGCCAGCAGCCAAGAGGCTAGCCCTAGCTACGAGCAGTACTTC
TRBV12-3/TRBV12-4,TRBJ1-3,many,.,CASSFIDISGNTIYF,TGTGCCAGCAGTTTTATCGACATCTCTGGAAACACCATATATTTT
TRBV9,TRBJ1-4,few,TRBD1,CASSVTGTVNEKLFF,TGTGCCAGCAGCGTAACCGGGACAGTTAATGAAAAACTGTTTTTT
TRBV7-3,TRBJ2-5,.,.,CASSPRGAERETQYF,TGTGCCAGCAGCCCAAGAGGCGCGGAGAGAGAGACCCAGTACTTC
TRBV4-3,TRBJ1-4,once,TRBD1,CASSQLLTGADNEKLFF,TGTGCCAGCAGCCAACTCCTTACAGGGGCGGATAATGAAAAACTGTTTTTT
TRBV2,TRBJ1-1,.,.,CASSATLTVNTEAFF,TGTGCCAGCAGTGCCACCTTGACAGTGAACACTGAAGCTTTCTTT
TRBV4-3,TRBJ1-6,.,.,CASSHLQSSYNSPLHF,TGCGCCAGCAGCCACCTCCAAAGCTCCTATAATTCACCCCTCCACTTT
TRBV9,TRBJ2-3,.,.,CASSVHSTDTQYF,TGTGCCAGCAGCGTACACTCCACAGATACGCAGTATTTT
TRBV20-1,TRBJ2-7,few,.,CSAPLLSYEQYF,TGCAGTGCTCCCCTCCTATCCTACGAGCAGTACTTC
TRBV11-1,TRBJ2-3,few,.,CASSIQGGTDTQYF,TGTGCCAGCAGCATACAGGGAGGCACAGATACGCAGTATTTT
TRBV6-2/TRBV6-3,TRBJ2-3,.,TRBD1,CASSNSPGQGRDTQYF,TGTGCCAGCAGTAACTCCCCTGGACAGGGGAGGGATACGCAGTATTTT
TRBV5-1,TRBJ1-1,few,.,CASSAGLVGTEAFF,TGCGCCAGCAGCGCAGGGCTTGTGGGCACTGAAGCTTTCTTT
TRBV9,TRBJ1-1,.,.,CASSVAADMNTEAFF,TGTGCCAGCAGCGTTGCGGCAGACATGAACACTGAAGCTTTCTTT
TRBV6-2/TRBV6-3,TRBJ1-5,.,.,CASSYSYSDNQPQHF,TGTGCCAGCAGTTACTCCTACAGTGACAATCAGCCCCAGCATTTT